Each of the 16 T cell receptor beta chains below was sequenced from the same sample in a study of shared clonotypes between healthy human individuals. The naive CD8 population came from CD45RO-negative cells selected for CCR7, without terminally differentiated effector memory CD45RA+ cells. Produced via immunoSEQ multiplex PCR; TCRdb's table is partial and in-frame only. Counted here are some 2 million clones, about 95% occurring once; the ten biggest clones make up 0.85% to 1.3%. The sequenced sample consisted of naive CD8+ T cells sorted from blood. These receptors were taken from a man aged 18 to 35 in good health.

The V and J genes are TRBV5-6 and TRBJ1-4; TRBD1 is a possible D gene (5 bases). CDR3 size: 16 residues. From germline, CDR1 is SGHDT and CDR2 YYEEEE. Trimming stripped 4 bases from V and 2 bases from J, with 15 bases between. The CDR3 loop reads CASSQDLGGTNEKLFF. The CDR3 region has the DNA TGTGCCAGCAGCCAAGACTTGGGGGGTACTAATGAAAAACTGTTTTTT.

The DNA for the CDR3 is TGTGCCAGCAAACGGCAAGAGACCCAGTACTTC. Its translation: CASKRQETQYF. The rearrangement uses TRBV27 and TRBJ2-5, with no clear D. From germline, CDR1 is MNHEY and CDR2 SMNVEV (reference sequence). Trimming shortened V by 7 bases and J by 2 bases, and 5 bases separated the two germline ends. The CDR3 loop spans 11 amino acids.

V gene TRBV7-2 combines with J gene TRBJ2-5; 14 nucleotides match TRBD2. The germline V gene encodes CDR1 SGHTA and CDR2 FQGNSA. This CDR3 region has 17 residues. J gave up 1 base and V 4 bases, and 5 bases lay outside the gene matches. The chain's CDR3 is CASSSGLAGVTQETQYF. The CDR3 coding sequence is TGTGCCAGCAGCTCGGGACTAGCGGGGGTAACCCAAGAGACCCAGTACTTC.

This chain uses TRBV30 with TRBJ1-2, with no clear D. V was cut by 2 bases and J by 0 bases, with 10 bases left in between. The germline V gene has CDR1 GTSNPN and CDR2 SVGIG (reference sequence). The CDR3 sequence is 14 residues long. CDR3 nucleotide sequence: TGTGCCTGGAGTTGGGAGGAGGCTAACTATGGCTACACCTTC. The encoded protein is CAWSWEEANYGYTF.

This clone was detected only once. CDR3 nucleotides: TGTGCCATCAGTGAGTCCGGGCAGCCCCCTGGAAACACCATATATTTT. It codes for CAISESGQPPGNTIYF. This chain connects TRBV10-3 to TRBJ1-3; D is unclear. Trimming removed 0 bases at V and 2 bases at J, with 11 bases between. Germline assignment: CDR1 ENHRY and CDR2 SYGVKD. CDR3 length equals 16 residues.

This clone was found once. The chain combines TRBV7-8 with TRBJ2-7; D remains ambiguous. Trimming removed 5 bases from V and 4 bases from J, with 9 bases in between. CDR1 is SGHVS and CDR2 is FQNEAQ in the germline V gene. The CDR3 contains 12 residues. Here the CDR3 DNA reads TGTGCCAGCAGCCCAGCTTTATACGAGCAGTACTTC. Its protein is CASSPALYEQYF.

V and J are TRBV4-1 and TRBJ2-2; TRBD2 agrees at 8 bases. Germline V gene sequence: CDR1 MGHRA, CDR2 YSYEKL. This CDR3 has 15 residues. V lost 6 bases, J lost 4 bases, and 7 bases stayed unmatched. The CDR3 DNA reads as TGCGCCAGCAGTCTTAGCGGGACGGGCACCGGGGAGCTGTTTTTT. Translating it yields CASSLSGTGTGELFF.

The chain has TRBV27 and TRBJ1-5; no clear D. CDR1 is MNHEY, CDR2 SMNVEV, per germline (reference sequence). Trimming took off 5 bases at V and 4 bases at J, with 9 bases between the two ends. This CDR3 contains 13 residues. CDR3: CASSAGLNQPQHF. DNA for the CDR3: TGTGCCAGCAGTGCCGGGTTGAATCAGCCCCAGCATTTT.

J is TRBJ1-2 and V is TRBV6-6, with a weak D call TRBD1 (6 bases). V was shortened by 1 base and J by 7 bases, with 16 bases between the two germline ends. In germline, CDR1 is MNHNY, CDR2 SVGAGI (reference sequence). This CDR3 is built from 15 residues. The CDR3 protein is CASSYWAGAGSGYTF. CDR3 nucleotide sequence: TGTGCCAGCAGTTACTGGGCAGGGGCGGGCTCTGGCTACACCTTC.

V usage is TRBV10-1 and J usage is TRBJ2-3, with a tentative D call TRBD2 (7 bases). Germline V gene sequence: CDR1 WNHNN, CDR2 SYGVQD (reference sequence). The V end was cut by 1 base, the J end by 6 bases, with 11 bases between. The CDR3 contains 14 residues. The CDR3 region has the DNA TGCGCCAGCAGTGAGTGGGGGGGGGCGGATACGCAGTATTTT. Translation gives CASSEWGGADTQYF.

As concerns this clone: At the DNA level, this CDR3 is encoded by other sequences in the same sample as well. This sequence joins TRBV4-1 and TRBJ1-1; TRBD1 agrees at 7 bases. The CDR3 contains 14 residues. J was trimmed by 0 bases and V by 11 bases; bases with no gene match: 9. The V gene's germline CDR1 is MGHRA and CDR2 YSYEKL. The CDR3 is CASRTGPMNTEAFF. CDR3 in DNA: TGCGCCTCTCGGACAGGACCCATGAACACTGAAGCTTTCTTT.

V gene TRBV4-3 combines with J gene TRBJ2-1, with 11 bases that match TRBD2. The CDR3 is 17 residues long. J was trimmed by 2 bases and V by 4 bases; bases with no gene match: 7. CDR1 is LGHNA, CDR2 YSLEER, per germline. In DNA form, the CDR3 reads TGCGCCAGCAGCCCGGGGGTAGCGGGAGGGACCTACAATGAGCAGTTCTTC. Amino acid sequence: CASSPGVAGGTYNEQFF.

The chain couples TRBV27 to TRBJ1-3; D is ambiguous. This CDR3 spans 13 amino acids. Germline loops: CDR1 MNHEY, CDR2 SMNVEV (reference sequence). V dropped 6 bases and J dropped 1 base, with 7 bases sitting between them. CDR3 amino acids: CASRSSSGNTIYF. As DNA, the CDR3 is TGTGCCAGCAGAAGCAGTTCTGGAAACACCATATATTTT.

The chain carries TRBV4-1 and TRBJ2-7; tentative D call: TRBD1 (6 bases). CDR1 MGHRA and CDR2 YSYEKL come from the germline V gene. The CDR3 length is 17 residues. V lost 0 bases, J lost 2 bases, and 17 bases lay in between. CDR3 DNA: TGCGCCAGCAGCCAAGATATACAGACAGGACCTACCTACGAGCAGTACTTC. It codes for CASSQDIQTGPTYEQYF.

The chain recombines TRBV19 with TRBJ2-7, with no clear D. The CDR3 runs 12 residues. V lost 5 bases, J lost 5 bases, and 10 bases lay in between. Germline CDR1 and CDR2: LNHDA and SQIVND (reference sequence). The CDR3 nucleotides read TGTGCCAGTAGTCGTGACATGGACGAGCAGTACTTC. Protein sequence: CASSRDMDEQYF.

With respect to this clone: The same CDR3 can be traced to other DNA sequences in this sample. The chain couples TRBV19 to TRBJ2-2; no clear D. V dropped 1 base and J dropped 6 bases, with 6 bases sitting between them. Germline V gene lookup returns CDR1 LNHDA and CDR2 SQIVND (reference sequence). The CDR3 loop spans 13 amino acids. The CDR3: CASSIASSGELFF. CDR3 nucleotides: TGTGCCAGTAGTATAGCGAGTTCCGGGGAGCTGTTTTTT.